This T cell receptor (beta chain) came from a study of cytomegalovirus exposure and HLA in healthy donors. Study findings and constraints: When a later analysis was performed, an Asian-associated ancestry cluster reportedly had fewer N-insertions than the approximately 690-donor mean.

To note about this clone: Its target is not known.

Primers: 60 Vbeta forward and 13 Jbeta reverse. Profiling relied on immunoSEQ multiplex PCR, and the TCRdb table lists in-frame clones only, not all of them. The sample consists of some 110,000 clones, under 80% of them appearing once. The ends lost 3 bases at V and 0 bases at J; junction bases unmatched: 2. This CDR3 comprises 16 residues. Germline CDR1 reads SGHRS; CDR2 reads YFSETQ. The rearrangement links TRBV5-1 to TRBJ2-2; 10 bases are a match to TRBD1. Material for sequencing was PBMCs. The source of this sequence is a woman between 45 and 65 years old in good health and CMV-seropositive. CDR3 sequence (DNA): TGCGCCAGCAGCTGGACAGGGGGAGCGAACACCGGGGAGCTGTTTTTT. Its translation: CASSWTGGANTGELFF.